This TCR beta chain stems from a study of cytomegalovirus exposure and HLA in healthy donors. There are 15 residues in the CDR3. The V end lost 3 bases, the J end lost 6 bases, and 12 bases lay between the germline ends. Germline lookup yields CDR1 LNHDA and CDR2 SQIVND (reference sequence). Donors were ostensibly healthy at sampling, although undocumented immune exposures were probable. The primer mix had 60 Vbeta and 13 Jbeta primers. Original methodology: As a later analysis found, there were 60 million to 90 million unique TCR beta chains, of which roughly 11 million were shared. TCRdb's table, derived via immunoSEQ multiplex PCR, lists solely in-frame clones and lacks some. Clone size and V and J calls were adopted from that table, with D and trimming inferred from the DNA. The sample records 130,000 or so clones, 70% to 80% being singletons.

The sequenced sample consisted of PBMCs. This clonotype was obtained from a female donor in good health and CMV-seropositive. The chain links TRBV19 to TRBJ1-6, with D perhaps matching TRBD1 (5 bases). CDR3 in DNA: TGTGCCAGTAGTATTCAATGGGGGGGTAATTCACCCCTCCACTTT. Residues: CASSIQWGGNSPLHF.